The 5 T cell receptor beta chains below were found in one sample sequenced in a study of T cell responses to AZD1222 COVID-19 vaccine. Clones were read by immunoSEQ multiplex PCR, and TCRdb kept only the in-frame ones, dropping some. Among over 95,000 clones listed, roughly 90% were seen once. Sequencing used peripheral blood, obtained on day 0 of AZD1222 vaccination. These receptors all come from an adult in good health.

This chain connects TRBV20-1 to TRBJ1-1, with no clear D. This CDR3 comprises 11 residues. Trimming removed 1 base from V and 6 bases from J, with 6 bases in between. CDR1 is DFQATT, CDR2 SNEGSKA, per germline (reference sequence). CDR3 protein: CSARGFAEAFF. The CDR3 DNA follows: TGCAGTGCTAGAGGCTTCGCTGAAGCTTTCTTT.

J is TRBJ1-6 and V is TRBV30, with 11 nucleotides matching TRBD1. With V trimmed by 3 bases and J by 5 bases, 12 bases remained unmatched. The germline V gene encodes CDR1 GTSNPN and CDR2 SVGIG (reference sequence). This CDR3 region has 18 residues. The CDR3 DNA is TGTGCCTGGAGCTCACGGGGACAGGGGGGTGCTAATAATTCACCCCTCCACTTT. Translating it yields CAWSSRGQGGANNSPLHF. Full variable domain (rest looked up from reference TRBV30 and TRBJ1-6): SQTIHQWPATLVQPVGSPLSLECTVEGTSNPNLYWYRQAAGRGLQLLFYSVGIGQISSEVPQNLSASRPQDRQFILSSKKLLLSDSGFYLCAWSSRGQGGANNSPLHFGNGTRLTVT.

This clone was detected only once. CDR3 DNA sequence: TGTGCCAGCAGCCTAGACAGGTTTGGCAACTCCTACAATGAGCAGTTCTTC. It translates to CASSLDRFGNSYNEQFF. The chain employs TRBV5-6 and TRBJ2-1, with D perhaps matching TRBD1 (6 bases). The CDR3 spans 17 residues. CDR1 is SGHDT and CDR2 is YYEEEE in the germline V gene. V gave up 4 bases and J gave up 0 bases, with 17 bases separating them.

This clone has more than one count but fewer than ten. The gene calls are TRBV19 and TRBJ1-1, with D perhaps TRBD1 (5 bases). Between the trimmed V and J ends, which lost 9 bases and 3 bases, there was a span of 14 bases. The CDR3 contains 13 residues. CDR1 is LNHDA, CDR2 SQIVND, per germline (reference sequence). CDR3 in amino acids: CASRTHPDTEAFF. CDR3 DNA sequence: TGTGCCAGCAGGACACACCCAGACACTGAAGCTTTCTTT.

This clone was counted a single time. The V and J genes are TRBV5-5 and TRBJ2-4; 7 bases line up with TRBD2. Germline CDR1 is SGHKS and CDR2 is YYEKEE (reference sequence). The trim removed 4 bases at V and 9 bases at J, leaving 13 bases unmatched. The CDR3 spans 15 residues. DNA of the CDR3: TGTGCCAGCAGCCCCGGAGATGGTTGGGGGGGCATTCAGTACTTC. This gives the protein CASSPGDGWGGIQYF.